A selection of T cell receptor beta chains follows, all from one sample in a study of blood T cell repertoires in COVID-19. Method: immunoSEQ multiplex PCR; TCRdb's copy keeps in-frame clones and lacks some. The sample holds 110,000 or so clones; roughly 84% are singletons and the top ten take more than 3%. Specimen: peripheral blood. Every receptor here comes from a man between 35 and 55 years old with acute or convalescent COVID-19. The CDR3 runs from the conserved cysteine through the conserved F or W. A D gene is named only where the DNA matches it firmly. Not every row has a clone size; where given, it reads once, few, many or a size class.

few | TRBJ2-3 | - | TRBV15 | CATSRDFKTDTQYF | TGTGCCACCAGCAGGGACTTTAAAACAGATACGCAGTATTTT
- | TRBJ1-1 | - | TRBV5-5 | CASSFMGSGGTEAFF | TGTGCCAGCAGCTTTATGGGGTCCGGGGGCACTGAAGCTTTCTTT
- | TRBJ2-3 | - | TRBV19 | CASSILLSTDTQYF | TGTGCCAGTAGTATCCTGCTAAGCACAGATACGCAGTATTTT
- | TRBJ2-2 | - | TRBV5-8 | CASSLPRGLYTGELFF | TGTGCCAGCAGCTTACCCAGGGGCCTATACACCGGGGAGCTGTTTTTT
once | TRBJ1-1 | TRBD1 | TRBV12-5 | CASGLVDREAFF | TGTGCTAGTGGTTTGGTGGACAGGGAGGCTTTCTTT
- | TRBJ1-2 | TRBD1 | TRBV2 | CASSARTGAPYGYTF | TGTGCCAGCAGTGCCCGGACAGGGGCCCCCTATGGCTACACCTTC
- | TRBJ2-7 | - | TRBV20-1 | CSASIEYEQYF | TGCAGTGCTAGTATCGAGTACGAGCAGTACTTC
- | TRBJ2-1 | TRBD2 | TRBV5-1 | CASSWGREAGGYNEQFF | TGCGCCAGCAGCTGGGGACGCGAAGCGGGGGGATACAATGAGCAGTTCTTC
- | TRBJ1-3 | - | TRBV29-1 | CSVQVGASSGNTIYF | TGCAGCGTTCAAGTGGGGGCGAGCTCTGGAAACACCATATATTTT
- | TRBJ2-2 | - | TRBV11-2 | CASSRTGELFF | TGTGCCAGCAGCCGCACCGGGGAGCTGTTTTTT
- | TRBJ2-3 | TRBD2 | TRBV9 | CASSVRAGSTDTQYF | TGTGCCAGCAGCGTTCGAGCGGGGAGCACAGATACGCAGTATTTT
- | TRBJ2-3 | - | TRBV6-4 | CASSAEVASTDTQYF | TGTGCCAGCAGCGCTGAGGTGGCGAGCACAGATACGCAGTATTTT
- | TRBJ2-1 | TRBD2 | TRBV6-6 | CASSPYPAGGSYNEQFF | TGTGCCAGCAGTCCATACCCAGCGGGGGGCTCCTACAATGAGCAGTTCTTC
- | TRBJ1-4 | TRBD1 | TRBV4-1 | CASSPLPGTANEKLFF | TGCGCCAGCAGCCCCCTGCCCGGGACAGCGAATGAAAAACTGTTTTTT
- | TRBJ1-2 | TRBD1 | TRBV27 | CASSGSDRGHFYGYTF | TGTGCCAGCAGTGGCTCCGACAGGGGCCACTTCTATGGCTACACCTTC
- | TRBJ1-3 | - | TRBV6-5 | CASSRTLSGNTIYF | TGTGCCAGCAGTCGGACACTGTCTGGAAACACCATATATTTT
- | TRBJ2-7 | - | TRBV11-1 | CASSLARKGYEQYF | TGTGCCAGCAGCTTAGCGCGGAAAGGCTACGAGCAGTACTTC
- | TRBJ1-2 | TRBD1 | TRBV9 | CASSQQTGLYYGYTF | TGTGCCAGCAGCCAACAGACAGGGTTATACTATGGCTACACCTTC
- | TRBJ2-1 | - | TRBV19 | CASSTSYNEQFF | TGTGCCAGTAGTACTAGTTACAATGAGCAGTTCTTC
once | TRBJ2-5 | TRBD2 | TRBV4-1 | CASSQGVFGGEETQYF | TGCGCCAGCAGCCAAGGGGTATTCGGGGGGGAGGAGACCCAGTACTTC
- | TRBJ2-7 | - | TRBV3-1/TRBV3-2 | CASSRSDGSYEQYF | TGTGCCAGCAGCCGATCAGACGGGTCCTACGAGCAGTACTTC
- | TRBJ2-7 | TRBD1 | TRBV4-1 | CASSQDPLTGTGGREQYF | TGCGCCAGCAGCCAAGATCCACTAACCGGGACAGGGGGACGCGAGCAGTACTTC
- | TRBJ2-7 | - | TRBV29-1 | CSVATNLYGQGTSYEQYF | TGCAGCGTTGCCACAAACCTGTACGGCCAGGGGACCTCCTACGAGCAGTACTTC
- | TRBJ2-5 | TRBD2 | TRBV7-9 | CASSLAGATTQETQYF | TGTGCCAGCAGCCTAGCGGGGGCCACAACGCAAGAGACCCAGTACTTC
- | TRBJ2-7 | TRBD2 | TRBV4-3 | CASSQGLGSGGTGHEQYF | TGCGCCAGCAGCCAAGGTCTGGGTAGCGGGGGGACTGGACACGAGCAGTACTTC
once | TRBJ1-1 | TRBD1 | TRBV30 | CAWGTGNTEAFF | TGTGCCTGGGGGACAGGGAACACTGAAGCTTTCTTT
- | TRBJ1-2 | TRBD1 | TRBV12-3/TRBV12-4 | CASSRTGLGYTF | TGTGCCAGCAGTCGGACAGGTCTTGGCTACACCTTC
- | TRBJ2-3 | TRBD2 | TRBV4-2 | CASSPTGTSGGVTDTQYF | TGTGCCAGCAGCCCGACCGGGACTAGCGGGGGGGTCACAGATACGCAGTATTTT
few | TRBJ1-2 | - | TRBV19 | CASSPGQGGYGYTF | TGTGCCAGTAGTCCAGGGCAGGGAGGCTATGGCTACACCTTC
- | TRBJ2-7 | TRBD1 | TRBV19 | CASSAMDRNEQYF | TGTGCCAGTAGCGCTATGGACAGGAACGAGCAGTACTTC
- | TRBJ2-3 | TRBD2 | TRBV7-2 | CASSKGLATDTQYF | TGTGCCAGCAGCAAGGGACTAGCAACAGATACGCAGTATTTT
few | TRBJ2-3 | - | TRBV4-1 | CASSQKMSADTQYF | TGCGCCAGCAGCCAAAAAATGTCGGCAGATACGCAGTATTTT
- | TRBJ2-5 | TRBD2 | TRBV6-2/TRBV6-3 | CVSSYERGGQETQYF | TGTGTCAGCAGTTACGAGCGCGGGGGACAAGAGACCCAGTACTTC
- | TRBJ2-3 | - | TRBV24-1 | CATGQGMGTDTQYF | TGTGCCACCGGCCAGGGAATGGGCACAGATACGCAGTATTTT
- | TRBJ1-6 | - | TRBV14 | CASSLSAGANSPLHF | TGTGCCAGCAGCCTTTCGGCGGGAGCCAATTCACCCCTCCACTTT
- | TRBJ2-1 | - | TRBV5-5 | CASSLSFPYNEQFF | TGTGCCAGCAGCTTGTCGTTCCCCTACAATGAGCAGTTCTTC
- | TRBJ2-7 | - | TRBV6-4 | CASSDFGGGLRFSSYEQYF | TGTGCCAGCAGTGACTTTGGGGGGGGCCTACGCTTCTCGTCCTACGAGCAGTACTTC
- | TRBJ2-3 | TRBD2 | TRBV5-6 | CASSLAAGADTQYF | TGTGCCAGCAGCTTGGCGGCGGGGGCAGATACGCAGTATTTT
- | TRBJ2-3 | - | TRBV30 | CAWSQGILTDTQYF | TGTGCCTGGAGTCAGGGGATTCTCACAGATACGCAGTATTTT
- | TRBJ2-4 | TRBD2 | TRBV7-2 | CASSFSGGLGNIQYF | TGTGCCAGCAGCTTCAGCGGGGGGCTGGGCAACATTCAGTACTTC